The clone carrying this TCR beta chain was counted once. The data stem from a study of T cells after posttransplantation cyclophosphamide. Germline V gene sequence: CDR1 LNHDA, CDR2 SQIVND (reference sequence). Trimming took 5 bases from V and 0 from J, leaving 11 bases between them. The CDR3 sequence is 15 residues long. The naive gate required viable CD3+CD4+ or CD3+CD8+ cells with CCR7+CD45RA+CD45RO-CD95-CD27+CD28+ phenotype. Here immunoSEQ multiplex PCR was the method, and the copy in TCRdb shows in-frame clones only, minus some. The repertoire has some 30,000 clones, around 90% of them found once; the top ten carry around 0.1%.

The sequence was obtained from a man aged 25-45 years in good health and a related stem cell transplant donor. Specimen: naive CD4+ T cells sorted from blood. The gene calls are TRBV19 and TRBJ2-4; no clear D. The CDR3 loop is CASSVTTIAKNIQYF. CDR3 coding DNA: TGTGCCAGTAGTGTTACTACTATAGCCAAAAACATTCAGTACTTC. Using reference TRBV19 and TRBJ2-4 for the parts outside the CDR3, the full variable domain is DGGITQSPKYLFRKEGQNVTLSCEQNLNHDAMYWYRQDPGQGLRLIYYSQIVNDFQKGDIAEGYSVSREKKESFPLTVTSAQKNPTAFYLCASSVTTIAKNIQYFGAGTRLSVL.